The 17 T cell receptor beta chains in this list originate from one sample, sequenced in a study of T-cell reconstitution after alpha-beta-depleted transplantation in children. Library preparation (for TCRbeta) was performed with unique molecular identifiers. TCRdb called the PCR reads again in MiXCR, with one record for every CDR3 protein. This sample yields a few hundred thousand distinct CDR3 sequences, of which 9.7% are seen a single time; around 5% belongs to the top ten. The sample consisted of PBMCs from the stem cell graft donor, taken from the stem cell graft. The receptors come from a human donor who donated a stem cell graft to a child with SCID.

This clonotype was counted ten times or more. The chain combines TRBV4-3 with TRBJ2-1; 10 bases map to TRBD2. The CDR3 length is 15 residues. V dropped 1 base and J dropped 9; count of bases not matched to a gene: 6. Germline CDR1 is LGHNA and CDR2 is YSLEER. This chain's CDR3 is CASSQASGGALEQFF. In DNA form, the CDR3 reads TGCGCCAGCAGCCAAGCGAGCGGGGGGGCCCTTGAGCAGTTCTTC.

In its sample, this clonotype was seen many times. The gene calls are TRBV20-1 and TRBJ2-1; D is perhaps TRBD1 (6 bases). V gave up 7 bases and J gave up 7 bases, with 11 bases separating them. Germline V lookup: CDR1 DFQATT, CDR2 SNEGSKA (reference sequence). The CDR3 extends over 11 amino acids. CDR3 amino acids: CSVDSLNEQFF. The CDR3 DNA reads TGCAGTGTGGACAGCCTGAATGAGCAGTTCTTC.

The chain recombines TRBV5-1 with TRBJ1-5, with unresolved D. Germline V gene lookup returns CDR1 SGHRS and CDR2 YFSETQ. This CDR3 contains 14 residues. The V and J ends lost 1 base and 6 bases respectively, with 11 bases between them. CDR3 loop: CASSLRQGGQPQHF. The CDR3 bases are TGCGCCAGCAGCTTGCGACAAGGCGGTCAGCCCCAGCATTTT.

This clonotype was seen at least ten times. CDR3 sequence reads: CASSFQGRGTEAFF. The CDR3 DNA reads as TGTGCCAGCAGCTTCCAGGGAAGGGGCACTGAAGCTTTCTTT. The chain carries TRBV7-9 and TRBJ1-1; D is perhaps TRBD1 (5 bases). Deletions cut 3 bases from V and 4 bases from J, with 12 bases between. From germline, CDR1 is SEHNR and CDR2 FQNEAQ (reference sequence). CDR3 length: 14 residues. Full variable domain (outside the CDR3, taken from reference TRBV7-9 and TRBJ1-1): DTGVSQNPRHKITKRGQNVTFRCDPISEHNRLYWYRQTLGQGPEFLTYFQNEAQLEKSRLLSDRFSAERPKGSFSTLEIQRTEQGDSAMYLCASSFQGRGTEAFFGQGTRLTVV.

This clonotype was detected ten times or more. The CDR3 reads CASSGGVTNEKLFF. The DNA for the CDR3 is TGCGCCAGCAGCGGGGGGGTTACGAATGAAAAACTGTTTTTT. V is TRBV5-1 and J is TRBJ1-4, with a weak D call TRBD1 (5 bases). Germline-derived CDR1 and CDR2 are SGHRS and YFSETQ. The CDR3 spans 14 residues. The V end lost 4 bases, the J end lost 5 bases, and 12 bases lay between the germline ends. Complete variable domain (other parts from reference TRBV5-1 and TRBJ1-4): KAGVTQTPRYLIKTRGQQVTLSCSPISGHRSVSWYQQTPGQGLQFLFEYFSETQRNKGNFPGRFSGRQFSNSRSEMNVSTLELGDSALYLCASSGGVTNEKLFFGSGTQLSVL.

This clonotype came up many times. This chain joins TRBV5-1 and TRBJ1-1; D gene uncertain. Trimming left V 4 bases short and J 1 base short, with 11 bases between. The CDR3 covers 14 residues. The germline gives CDR1 SGHRS, CDR2 YFSETQ. The CDR3 sequence: CASSETSQNTEAFF. In DNA form, the CDR3 reads TGCGCCAGCAGCGAGACCTCGCAGAACACTGAAGCTTTCTTT.

The gene calls are TRBV4-3 and TRBJ2-1; D might be TRBD2 (7 bases). CDR1 is LGHNA and CDR2 is YSLEER in the germline V gene. Between the trimmed V and J ends, which lost 6 bases and 0 bases, there was a span of 12 bases. The CDR3 has 15 amino acids. The CDR3 sequence is CASSRGANSYNEQFF. The CDR3 coding sequence is TGCGCCAGCAGTCGGGGGGCAAACTCCTACAATGAGCAGTTCTTC.

This clonotype was observed many times. The V gene is TRBV20-1, the J gene TRBJ2-3; 12 bases are shared with TRBD2. Germline V gives CDR1 DFQATT, CDR2 SNEGSKA (reference sequence). This CDR3 has 14 amino acids. V lost 5 bases and J lost 5; bases outside the gene matches: 5. In DNA form, the CDR3 reads TGCAGTGCTCAACTAGCGGGGGGAGGAGATACGCAGTATTTT. The encoded protein is CSAQLAGGGDTQYF.

This clonotype occurred many times. This chain joins TRBV4-1 and TRBJ2-7; no clear D. The CDR3 runs to 12 residues. The V gene lost 2 bases and the J gene lost 3 bases, with 5 bases spanning the gap. Looked up from germline, CDR1 is MGHRA and CDR2 is YSYEKL. The CDR3 loop is CASSQTNYEQYF. The CDR3 DNA reads TGCGCCAGCAGCCAAACCAACTACGAGCAGTACTTC.

This clonotype was counted many times. The V call is TRBV4-1, the J call TRBJ2-7; D gene uncertain. Trimming took 1 base from V and 2 from J, leaving 12 bases between them. The V gene's germline CDR1 is MGHRA and CDR2 YSYEKL. CDR3 size: 15 residues. CDR3 in amino acids: CASSQGFSPAYEQYF. In DNA, the CDR3 is TGCGCCAGCAGCCAAGGATTCAGCCCAGCCTACGAGCAGTACTTC.

This clonotype showed up many times. CDR3 loop: CASTRTGESGYTF. CDR3 coding DNA: TGTGCCAGCACTCGGACAGGGGAGAGTGGCTACACCTTC. The chain carries TRBV6-2 or TRBV6-3 and TRBJ1-2; 9 nucleotides match TRBD1. The CDR3 runs 13 residues. The ends lost 7 bases at V and 7 bases at J; junction bases unmatched: 7. Germline V lookup: CDR1 MNHEY, CDR2 SVGEGT.

In this sample, this clonotype turned up a few times. The chain recombines TRBV19 with TRBJ1-1; 8 bases match TRBD1. CDR3 size: 15 residues. Germline V CDR1 and CDR2: LNHDA, SQIVND (reference sequence). Unmatched junction bases numbered 5, after V lost 4 bases and J lost 1 base. This chain's CDR3 is CASSRFGTGNTEAFF. CDR3 nucleotide sequence: TGTGCCAGTAGTAGGTTCGGGACAGGGAACACTGAAGCTTTCTTT. Looking up the rest from reference TRBV19 and TRBJ1-1 gives the full variable domain: DGGITQSPKYLFRKEGQNVTLSCEQNLNHDAMYWYRQDPGQGLRLIYYSQIVNDFQKGDIAEGYSVSREKKESFPLTVTSAQKNPTAFYLCASSRFGTGNTEAFFGQGTRLTVV.

Many counts were recorded for this clonotype. The DNA for the CDR3 is TGTGCCAGCAGTGAAGTTTCGGGGCCTAACTATGGCTACACCTTC. Translating it yields CASSEVSGPNYGYTF. The V and J genes are TRBV6-1 and TRBJ1-2, with a tentative D call TRBD1 (5 bases). The germline V and J ends were trimmed by 1 base and 0 bases, with 9 bases remaining between them. The CDR3 spans 15 residues. CDR1 and CDR2 (germline): MNHNS, SASEGT.

Ten or more counts support this clonotype. This chain connects TRBV27 to TRBJ1-2; 7 nucleotides line up with TRBD1. The CDR3 has 13 amino acids. Germline V gene sequence: CDR1 MNHEY, CDR2 SMNVEV (reference sequence). The V segment lost 5 bases and the J segment 4 bases; nucleotides outside the gene matches: 4. In DNA form, the CDR3 reads TGTGCCAGCAGTAGGGGGCTCACCTATGGCTACACCTTC. It codes for CASSRGLTYGYTF.

In this sample, this clonotype turned up many times. The chain joins TRBV29-1 to TRBJ2-7; the D gene is possibly TRBD1 (6 bases). V was shortened by 5 bases and J by 6 bases, with 11 bases between the two germline ends. The CDR3 totals 11 residues. Germline V lookup: CDR1 SQVTM, CDR2 ANQGSEA. Here the CDR3 reads CSVSQGLEQYF. In nucleotides, the CDR3 is TGCAGCGTTTCACAGGGTCTCGAGCAGTACTTC.

This clonotype was detected many times. The V and J genes are TRBV29-1 and TRBJ1-2, with D perhaps matching TRBD1 (5 bases). This CDR3 region has 16 residues. Trimming cost V 4 bases and J 4 bases, with 22 bases left between them. Germline CDR1 and CDR2: SQVTM and ANQGSEA. The CDR3 nucleotides read TGCAGCGTTGTTATTCTGGGGGAGGAGTTGGGCTATGGCTACACCTTC. The encoded protein is CSVVILGEELGYGYTF.

The rearrangement uses TRBV12-3 or TRBV12-4 and TRBJ2-2, with D maybe TRBD2 (6 bases). Deletions cut 6 bases from V and 5 bases from J, with 16 bases between. The CDR3 sequence is 15 residues long. The CDR3 is CASSPFGGKTGELFF. The CDR3 coding sequence is TGTGCCAGCAGCCCCTTCGGAGGGAAGACCGGGGAGCTGTTTTTT.